This TCR beta chain was profiled in a study of CD8+ T cells in alopecia areata. Collected material from alopecia areata patients comprised lesional scalp punch biopsies and peripheral blood. General study points: Patients shared TCRs less clearly than mice did, possibly owing to HLA.

On this clone: Its target is unknown.

Losses at the gene ends were 4 bases for V and 4 bases for J; bases not matched to a gene: 3. Germline CDR1 is MNHEY and CDR2 is SVGAGI. This CDR3 has 14 residues. Extraction and reverse transcription of RNA yielded cDNA as the sequencing template. Here immunoSEQ multiplex PCR was the method, and the copy in TCRdb shows in-frame clones only, minus some. This sample has approximately 13,000 clones, with 58% found just once. Specimen: skin, collected at week 0. The chain couples TRBV6-5 to TRBJ2-1; 8 positions agree with TRBD1. The sequence came from a human donor with alopecia areata. The CDR3: CASSSGTGYNEQFF. The DNA of the CDR3 is TGTGCCAGCAGTTCCGGGACAGGTTACAATGAGCAGTTCTTC.